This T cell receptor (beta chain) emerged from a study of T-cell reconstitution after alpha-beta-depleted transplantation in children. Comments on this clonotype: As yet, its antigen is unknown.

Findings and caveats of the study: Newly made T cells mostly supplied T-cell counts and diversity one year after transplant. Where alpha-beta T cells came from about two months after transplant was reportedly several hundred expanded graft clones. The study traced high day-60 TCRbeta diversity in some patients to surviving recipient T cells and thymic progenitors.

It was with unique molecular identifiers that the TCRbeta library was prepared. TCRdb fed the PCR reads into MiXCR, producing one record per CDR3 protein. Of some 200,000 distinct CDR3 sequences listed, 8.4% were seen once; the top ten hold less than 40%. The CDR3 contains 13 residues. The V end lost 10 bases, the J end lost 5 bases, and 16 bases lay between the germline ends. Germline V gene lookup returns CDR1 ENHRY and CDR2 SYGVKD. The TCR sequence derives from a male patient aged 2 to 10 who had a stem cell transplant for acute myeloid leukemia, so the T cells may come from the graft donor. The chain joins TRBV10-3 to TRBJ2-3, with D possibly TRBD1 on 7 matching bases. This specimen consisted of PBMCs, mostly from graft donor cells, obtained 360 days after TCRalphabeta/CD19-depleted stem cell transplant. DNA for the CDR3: TGTGCCAGCCAGCAGGGGGGTTTAGATACGCAGTATTTT. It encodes CASQQGGLDTQYF.